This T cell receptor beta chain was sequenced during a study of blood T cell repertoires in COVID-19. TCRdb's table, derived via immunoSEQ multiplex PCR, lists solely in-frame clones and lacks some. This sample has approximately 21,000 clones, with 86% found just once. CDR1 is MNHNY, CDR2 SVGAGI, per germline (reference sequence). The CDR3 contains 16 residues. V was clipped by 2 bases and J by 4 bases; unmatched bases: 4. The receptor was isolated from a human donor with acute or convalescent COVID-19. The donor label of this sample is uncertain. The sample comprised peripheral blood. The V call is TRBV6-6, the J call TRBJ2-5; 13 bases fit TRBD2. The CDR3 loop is CASSYPRTSGRETQYF. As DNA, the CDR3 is TGTGCCAGCAGTTACCCCAGGACTAGCGGGAGAGAGACCCAGTACTTC.